This is a list of T cell receptor beta chains from one sample in a study of OX40 agonist ivuxolimab in advanced cancers. Data came from immunoSEQ multiplex PCR; TCRdb stores just in-frame clones and leaves some out. The sample consists of fewer than 65,000 clones, around 87% of them appearing once. The input for sequencing was CD4+ or CD8+ T cells sorted from blood, taken in a trial of the OX40 agonist ivuxolimab. The receptor set was obtained from an adult with an advanced solid tumor such as melanoma, head and neck, liver or kidney cancer. The CDR3 runs from the conserved cysteine through the conserved F or W. The D gene is left open where the match is weak. Where a row states a size, it is once, few, many or the class of an expanded clone; other rows omit it.

d_call | j_call | clone_size | v_call | cdr3_nt | cdr3_aa
NA | TRBJ2-4 | NA | TRBV29-1 | TGCAGCGTTGCGACAGCTTTAGCCAAAAACATTCAGTACTTC | CSVATALAKNIQYF
NA | TRBJ2-7 | NA | TRBV5-1 | TGCGCCAGCCGCTCTTGGACACCTACCTACGAGCAGTACTTC | CASRSWTPTYEQYF
NA | TRBJ1-1 | few | TRBV2 | TGTGCCAGCAGAAGAGACACTGAAGCTTTCTTT | CASRRDTEAFF
TRBD1 | TRBJ1-2 | NA | TRBV19 | TGTGCCAGTAAGGACGGACAGGGCGTAGACTATGGCTACACCTTC | CASKDGQGVDYGYTF
NA | TRBJ2-7 | NA | TRBV18 | TGTGCCAGCTCACCATCCAGTGCCTACGAGCAGTACTTC | CASSPSSAYEQYF
NA | TRBJ2-4 | NA | TRBV5-1 | TGCGCCAGCAGCTTCGGTGAGGGGGAAGGGAACATTCAGTACTTC | CASSFGEGEGNIQYF
TRBD1 | TRBJ1-6 | few | TRBV30 | TGTGCCTGCCACAGGGCCAGGACAGGGGGATCACCCCTCCACTTT | CACHRARTGGSPLHF
NA | TRBJ1-5 | NA | TRBV5-8 | TGTGCCAGCAGCGCTTCCTGGACCCTCAATCAGCCCCAGCATTTT | CASSASWTLNQPQHF
NA | TRBJ2-2 | NA | TRBV5-1 | TGCGCCAGCAGCTCCCAAGGGGATATAACCGGGGAGCTGTTTTTT | CASSSQGDITGELFF
NA | TRBJ1-2 | NA | TRBV25-1 | TGTGCCAGCAGTGAGGGGGGGAACTATGGCTACACCTTC | CASSEGGNYGYTF
NA | TRBJ1-6 | NA | TRBV4-1 | TGCGCCAGCAGCCAAGAAACGGCAGGAACCTTTTCACCCCTCCACTTT | CASSQETAGTFSPLHF
NA | TRBJ1-2 | NA | TRBV19 | TGTGCCAGTAGTTCCCGGGCCCACGGGGACTATGGCTACACCTTC | CASSSRAHGDYGYTF
NA | TRBJ1-2 | few | TRBV6-5 | TGTGCCAGCAGCCGCACAGGAACAGGGGGCTACACCTTC | CASSRTGTGGYTF
NA | TRBJ2-7 | NA | TRBV27 | TGTGCCAGCGTAGGCTCGAGCTCCTACGAGCAGTACTTC | CASVGSSSYEQYF
NA | TRBJ1-2 | NA | TRBV11-1 | TGTGCCAGCAGCTTAGTTGGTCCATCGGCGGGCTACACCTTC | CASSLVGPSAGYTF
NA | TRBJ2-2 | NA | TRBV9 | TGTGCCAGCAGCGAAGTTTTTCACGGGGAGCTGTTTTTT | CASSEVFHGELFF